This TCR beta chain was captured in a study of blood T cells in healthy people across ages. Per-sample yields of isolated PBMCs were at least 6.5 million. The J segment lost 0 bases and the V segment lost 5 bases, leaving 7 bases of the junction unmatched. This CDR3 is 18 amino acids long. A second roughly 6 to 12 cycle PCR used barcoded and J-beta primers. At least 2.5 million CDR3-containing paired-end reads were obtained per sample. MiXCR, run by TCRdb on the 5' RACE reads, gives a single entry per CDR3 protein. The sample includes about 730,000 distinct CDR3 sequences, more than 40% of them seen just once.

This chain links TRBV12-3 or TRBV12-4 with TRBJ2-1, with 13 positions matching TRBD2. Sequencing input: blood. The TCR sequence derives from a woman aged 60-75 years in good health. CDR3 sequence reads: CASSPGLAGYGSYNEQFF. The CDR3 nucleotides read TGTGCCAGCAGTCCGGGACTAGCGGGATACGGCTCCTACAATGAGCAGTTCTTC.